Given below is one TCR beta chain in context. Data came from immunoSEQ multiplex PCR; TCRdb stores just in-frame clones and leaves some out. The sample lists around 30,000 clones, around 80% seen once, with about 2.1% in the top ten. This entry is derived from a study of high-grade serous ovarian cancer treatment subgroups. Tumor tissue was taken before any definitive surgery or chemotherapy was given. The germline V gene encodes CDR1 MNHEY and CDR2 SVGAGI. Trimming took off 3 bases at V and 2 bases at J, with 12 bases between the two ends. The CDR3 length is 15 residues. Sequencing was carried out using tumor tissue. This chain uses TRBV6-5 with TRBJ2-3, with D perhaps matching TRBD2 (6 bases). The clonotype comes from a human donor with high-grade serous ovarian cancer. The CDR3 DNA follows: TGTGCCAGCAGTTATGGGGGAGGCTCCACAGATACGCAGTATTTT. It yields the protein CASSYGGGSTDTQYF.